The 32 T cell receptor beta chains below all came from one sample that was sequenced in a study of blood T cell repertoires in COVID-19. The repertoire was sequenced with immunoSEQ multiplex PCR; TCRdb's copy has only in-frame clones and lacks some. The table lists roughly 60,000 clones, around 80% of them singletons. The sample was peripheral blood. Source of these receptors: a woman aged 55 to 70 with acute or convalescent COVID-19.

The count of this clone is one. The chain recombines TRBV4-1 with TRBJ1-5; TRBD1 matches 8 bases. V lost 3 bases to trimming and J lost 8 bases; unmatched junction nucleotides: 9. CDR3 length equals 15 residues. Looked up from germline, CDR1 is MGHRA and CDR2 is YSYEKL. The CDR3 coding sequence is TGCGCCAGCAGCCAGGGACAGGCCGAAATCGAGCCCCAGCATTTT. It is translated as CASSQGQAEIEPQHF.

The count of this clone is one. DNA for the CDR3: TGTGCCACCTCAGCGCGAGCTTATGGCACTGAAGCTTTCTTT. It specifies CATSARAYGTEAFF. V and J are TRBV3-1 (or the pseudogene TRBV3-2) and TRBJ1-1; D is unresolved. The CDR3 has 14 amino acids. The V end was cut by 10 bases, the J end by 4 bases, with 19 bases between. Germline CDR1 reads LGHDT; CDR2 reads YNNKEL (reference sequence).

The chain employs TRBV5-1 and TRBJ1-1, with 7 bases that match TRBD1. Germline CDR1 and CDR2: SGHRS and YFSETQ. The CDR3 loop spans 14 amino acids. V lost 4 bases and J lost 4; bases outside the gene matches: 7. CDR3 residues: CASSNGQEFTEAFF. The DNA for the CDR3 is TGCGCCAGCAGCAATGGACAGGAGTTCACTGAAGCTTTCTTT. The full variable domain, completed using reference TRBV5-1 and TRBJ1-1, is KAGVTQTPRYLIKTRGQQVTLSCSPISGHRSVSWYQQTPGQGLQFLFEYFSETQRNKGNFPGRFSGRQFSNSRSEMNVSTLELGDSALYLCASSNGQEFTEAFFGQGTRLTVV.

The sample holds one count of this clone. The rearrangement joins TRBV19 to TRBJ2-1; 7 bases are a match to TRBD1. CDR3 length equals 17 residues. Losses at the gene ends were 3 bases for V and 5 bases for J; bases not matched to a gene: 13. Germline V gives CDR1 LNHDA, CDR2 SQIVND (reference sequence). As DNA, the CDR3 is TGTGCCAGTAGTATCTTAGTACGACAGGGTCTCGACAATGAGCAGTTCTTC. Residues: CASSILVRQGLDNEQFF.

To note about this clone: In the same sample, other DNA sequences code for this CDR3. This chain links TRBV9 with TRBJ1-3; no clear D. Trimming pared 4 bases from V and 4 bases from J, leaving 6 bases between. The CDR3 has 12 amino acids. The V gene's germline CDR1 is SGDLS and CDR2 YYNGEE. The chain's CDR3 is CASSPRGNTIYF. The CDR3 DNA reads as TGTGCCAGCAGCCCGCGGGGAAACACCATATATTTT.

The chain employs TRBV19 and TRBJ1-1, with D possibly matching TRBD1 (5 bases). The V and J ends lost 5 bases and 0 bases respectively, with 7 bases between them. Germline-derived CDR1 and CDR2 are LNHDA and SQIVND (reference sequence). CDR3 length equals 13 residues. The CDR3 region has the DNA TGTGCCAGTAGTCAGGGAATGAACACTGAAGCTTTCTTT. This codes for CASSQGMNTEAFF.

The V call is TRBV7-2, the J call TRBJ1-1, with 8 bases identical to TRBD1. There are 16 residues in the CDR3. CDR1 is SGHTA, CDR2 FQGNSA, per germline. The ends lost 5 bases at V and 3 bases at J; junction bases unmatched: 11. The CDR3 sequence: CASSRDRFPLYTEAFF. CDR3 nucleotides: TGTGCCAGCAGCCGGGACAGGTTTCCCCTTTACACTGAAGCTTTCTTT.

This clone came up once. The rearrangement joins TRBV19 to TRBJ1-2; 8 nucleotides match TRBD1. Germline values: CDR1 LNHDA, CDR2 SQIVND (reference sequence). The length of the CDR3 is 14 residues. The V gene end was trimmed by 4 bases and the J gene end by 8 bases; junction bases not matched to a gene: 9. CDR3 sequence: CASSNRGQGGGYTF. CDR3 bases: TGTGCCAGTAGTAATAGAGGACAGGGTGGCGGCTACACCTTC.

This clone has a handful of counts. This chain's CDR3 is CATRQRTSGNYNEQFF. CDR3 in DNA: TGTGCCACCAGACAGCGGACTAGCGGCAATTACAATGAGCAGTTCTTC. The J gene is TRBJ2-1, the V gene TRBV19; 10 bases align to TRBD2. This CDR3 comprises 16 residues. Germline CDR1 LNHDA, CDR2 SQIVND (reference sequence). Germline trimming cut 10 bases from V and 4 bases from J; bases unmatched to any gene: 13.

The rearrangement links TRBV5-6 to TRBJ1-4; D possibly corresponds to TRBD1 (6 bases). Trimming removed 0 bases from V and 8 bases from J, with 8 bases in between. The CDR3 contains 13 residues. The germline CDR1 and CDR2 sequences are SGHDT and YYEEEE. The chain's CDR3 is CASSLGRGEKLFF. Written as DNA, the CDR3 is TGTGCCAGCAGCTTGGGCAGGGGAGAAAAACTGTTTTTT.

V gene TRBV19 combines with J gene TRBJ1-2, with 11 bases lining up with TRBD1. This CDR3 contains 13 residues. The junction had 4 bases not matched to a gene; V was cut back by 9 bases and J by 4 bases. CDR1 LNHDA and CDR2 SQIVND come from the germline V gene (reference sequence). This chain's CDR3 is CASRTGGLYGYTF. The CDR3 DNA reads TGTGCCAGCAGGACAGGGGGCCTCTATGGCTACACCTTC. The variable domain in full, with the rest retrieved from reference TRBV19 and TRBJ1-2, is DGGITQSPKYLFRKEGQNVTLSCEQNLNHDAMYWYRQDPGQGLRLIYYSQIVNDFQKGDIAEGYSVSREKKESFPLTVTSAQKNPTAFYLCASRTGGLYGYTFGSGTRLTVV.

This chain links TRBV12-3 or TRBV12-4 with TRBJ1-1; D may be TRBD1 (5 bases). Trimming removed 4 bases from V and 10 bases from J, with 16 bases in between. This CDR3 region has 13 residues. The chain's CDR3 is CASSSSAGQAAFF. The CDR3 coding sequence is TGTGCCAGCAGTTCCTCCGCGGGGCAAGCAGCTTTCTTT.

The rearrangement links TRBV2 to TRBJ1-1, with TRBD1 matching 7 bases. Trimming took 7 bases from V and 3 from J; bases not matched to a gene: 8. Per the germline V gene, CDR1 is SNHLY and CDR2 is FYNNEI. This CDR3 is built from 14 residues. The CDR3 region has the DNA TGTGCCAGCAAGGGACAGCTGGCGGACACTGAAGCTTTCTTT. Its protein product is CASKGQLADTEAFF. Filled out from reference TRBV2 and TRBJ1-1, the complete variable domain reads EPEVTQTPSHQVTQMGQEVILRCVPISNHLYFYWYRQILGQKVEFLVSFYNNEISEKSEIFDDQFSVERPDGSNFTLKIRSTKLEDSAMYFCASKGQLADTEAFFGQGTRLTVV.

The chain combines TRBV10-3 with TRBJ2-1; 8 bases line up with TRBD1. The CDR3 is 16 amino acids. Germline V gene sequence: CDR1 ENHRY, CDR2 SYGVKD. After removal of 6 bases from V and 9 bases from J, the junction contained 16 bases not matched to a gene. CDR3 bases: TGTGCCATCAGGGGATCCGGGACAGGAAGGTCCAGTGAGCAGTTCTTC. Protein: CAIRGSGTGRSSEQFF.

This clone occurred many times. The chain joins TRBV5-5 to TRBJ1-2, with D unresolved. Germline-derived CDR1 and CDR2 are SGHKS and YYEKEE (reference sequence). The CDR3 runs 13 residues. V shed 2 bases and J shed 4 bases, with 9 bases lying between them. The CDR3 protein is CASSLETAYGYTF. The DNA for the CDR3 is TGTGCCAGCAGCTTAGAAACAGCCTATGGCTACACCTTC.

This clone was seen only a few times. The chain carries TRBV6-6 and TRBJ1-1; no clear D. Trimming shortened V by 5 bases and J by 1 base, and 11 bases separated the two germline ends. The V gene's germline CDR1 is MNHNY and CDR2 SVGAGI (reference sequence). The CDR3 is 14 amino acids. This CDR3 is CASSTRAGNTEAFF. The CDR3 coding sequence is TGTGCCAGCAGTACGAGGGCAGGGAACACTGAAGCTTTCTTT.

The rearrangement links TRBV7-9 to TRBJ1-4, with D possibly TRBD1 on 5 matching bases. Trimming removed 4 bases from V and 0 bases from J, with 9 bases in between. Germline-derived CDR1 and CDR2 are SEHNR and FQNEAQ (reference sequence). CDR3 size: 15 residues. This CDR3 is CASSSTEATNEKLFF. CDR3 sequence (DNA): TGTGCCAGCAGCTCGACAGAAGCAACTAATGAAAAACTGTTTTTT.

The chain combines TRBV6-1 with TRBJ1-5; 11 positions match TRBD1. The germline CDR1 and CDR2 sequences are MNHNS and SASEGT. The CDR3 runs to 17 residues. V lost 2 bases to trimming and J lost 6 bases; unmatched junction nucleotides: 9. For the CDR3, the DNA is TGTGCCAGCAGTGAAAATAGTTGGACAGGGGGCCGTCAGCCCCAGCATTTT. It translates to CASSENSWTGGRQPQHF.

The rearrangement uses TRBV27 and TRBJ2-3, with D perhaps TRBD2 (6 bases). Trimming took 6 bases from V and 0 from J, leaving 7 bases between them. The CDR3 runs 13 residues. CDR1 is MNHEY and CDR2 is SMNVEV in the germline V gene (reference sequence). The CDR3, as DNA: TGTGCCAGCAGAGGGACTAGCACAGATACGCAGTATTTT. Its protein is CASRGTSTDTQYF.

This rearrangement joins TRBV6-5 to TRBJ1-1; TRBD1 agrees at 9 bases. The ends lost 3 bases at V and 8 bases at J; junction bases unmatched: 10. The CDR3 is 15 amino acids. Germline CDR1 reads MNHEY; CDR2 reads SVGAGI. Here the CDR3 reads CASSYGATGGWEAFF. The CDR3 nucleotides are TGTGCCAGCAGTTATGGGGCCACAGGGGGCTGGGAAGCTTTCTTT.

V gene TRBV3-1 (or the pseudogene TRBV3-2) combines with J gene TRBJ2-2; 7 nucleotides agree with TRBD1. V lost 2 bases to trimming and J lost 6 bases; unmatched junction nucleotides: 9. The germline V gene has CDR1 LGHDT and CDR2 YNNKEL (reference sequence). The CDR3 is 16 residues long. The CDR3 DNA sequence: TGTGCCAGCAGCCAAAGGGCCCTCACAGGGGCCGGGGAGCTGTTTTTT. As protein: CASSQRALTGAGELFF.

The chain recombines TRBV5-4 with TRBJ1-5; D is unclear. Trimming removed 3 bases from V and 10 bases from J, with 11 bases in between. The CDR3 has 12 amino acids. CDR1 and CDR2 (germline): SGHNT, YYREEE (reference sequence). The CDR3 protein is CASSSPSSPQHF. The CDR3 coding sequence is TGTGCCAGCAGCTCCCCCTCGTCCCCCCAGCATTTT. The full variable domain, completed using reference TRBV5-4 and TRBJ1-5, is ETGVTQSPTHLIKTRGQQVTLRCSSQSGHNTVSWYQQALGQGPQFIFQYYREEENGRGNFPPRFSGLQFPNYSSELNVNALELDDSALYLCASSSPSSPQHFGDGTRLSIL.

The chain links TRBV2 to TRBJ2-3, with D unclear. V lost 4 bases to trimming and J lost 1 base, with 9 bases between them. The V gene's germline CDR1 is SNHLY and CDR2 FYNNEI. The length of the CDR3 is 14 residues. This chain's CDR3 is CASSVWAGTDTQYF. CDR3 nucleotide sequence: TGTGCCAGCAGTGTTTGGGCTGGCACAGATACGCAGTATTTT.

The V gene is TRBV2, the J gene TRBJ1-1; TRBD1 aligns across 8 bases. Germline V gene data show CDR1 as SNHLY and CDR2 as FYNNEI. The CDR3 contains 13 residues. V shed 4 bases and J 3 bases; nucleotides not matched to a gene: 1. Here the CDR3 DNA reads TGTGCCAGCAGTGGACAGGGGTACACTGAAGCTTTCTTT. It yields the protein CASSGQGYTEAFF.

This rearrangement joins TRBV5-1 to TRBJ2-6; TRBD2 agrees at 9 bases. The CDR3 consists of 18 residues. With V trimmed by 4 bases and J by 0 bases, 8 bases remained unmatched. Per germline, CDR1 SGHRS and CDR2 YFSETQ. CDR3 region: CASSLNSGGPSGANVLTF. DNA for the CDR3: TGCGCCAGCAGCCTTAATAGCGGGGGCCCCTCTGGGGCCAACGTCCTGACTTTC.

The rearrangement joins TRBV5-1 to TRBJ1-2; D may be TRBD1 (5 bases). V lost 6 bases, J lost 4 bases, and 22 bases lay in between. Germline V gene sequence: CDR1 SGHRS, CDR2 YFSETQ. The CDR3 consists of 16 residues. CDR3 residues: CASNRGDQSSSYGYTF. DNA of the CDR3: TGCGCCAGCAATAGGGGCGACCAATCCTCTAGCTATGGCTACACCTTC.

In its sample, this clone was seen once. In DNA, the CDR3 is TGTGCCAGCAGCTTAACCCCAGGGGGCAGTAGTAGGAATGAGCAGTTCTTC. As protein: CASSLTPGGSSRNEQFF. The chain links TRBV11-3 to TRBJ2-1; 8 nucleotides align to TRBD1. CDR3 length: 17 residues. Losses at the gene ends were 2 bases for V and 7 bases for J; bases not matched to a gene: 13. Per germline, CDR1 SGHNT and CDR2 YENEEA.

This chain links TRBV6-5 with TRBJ1-1; TRBD1 aligns across 7 bases. The CDR3 has 14 residues. Unmatched junction bases numbered 2, after V lost 3 bases and J lost 1 base. Germline V gene lookup returns CDR1 MNHEY and CDR2 SVGAGI. CDR3 DNA: TGTGCCAGCAGTTATCCAGGGGGGAACACTGAAGCTTTCTTT. Its translation is CASSYPGGNTEAFF.

The gene calls are TRBV6-5 and TRBJ1-1; no definite D call. The CDR3 spans 14 residues. Per germline, CDR1 MNHEY and CDR2 SVGAGI. The V and J ends lost 8 bases and 1 base respectively, with 14 bases between them. The CDR3 DNA reads TGTGCCAGCGGCTCCCCCCCGCAGAACACTGAAGCTTTCTTT. Translating it yields CASGSPPQNTEAFF.

This clone has a single count. This chain links TRBV6-5 with TRBJ1-2; D possibly corresponds to TRBD1 (6 bases). V dropped 8 bases and J dropped 2 bases, with 15 bases sitting between them. The germline CDR1 and CDR2 sequences are MNHEY and SVGAGI. The CDR3 sequence is 14 residues long. The CDR3 DNA is TGTGCCAGCCGAGACCCAGGGGTCAACTATGGCTACACCTTC. It codes for CASRDPGVNYGYTF.

The rearrangement uses TRBV11-2 and TRBJ1-1; D possibly corresponds to TRBD1 (6 bases). The CDR3 runs 15 residues. Germline lookup yields CDR1 SGHAT and CDR2 FQNNGV. Trimming pared 4 bases from V and 6 bases from J, leaving 18 bases between. Here the CDR3 reads CASSSRQVGASEAFF. Written as DNA, the CDR3 is TGTGCCAGCAGCTCGCGACAGGTAGGGGCGTCTGAAGCTTTCTTT.

V and J are TRBV19 and TRBJ1-2; D is unclear. The CDR3 loop spans 14 amino acids. In germline, CDR1 is LNHDA, CDR2 SQIVND (reference sequence). Between the trimmed V and J ends, which lost 2 bases and 7 bases, there was a span of 14 bases. CDR3 DNA: TGTGCCAGTAGTATACTCTCGGGATCGGGTGGCTACACCTTC. Amino acid sequence: CASSILSGSGGYTF.